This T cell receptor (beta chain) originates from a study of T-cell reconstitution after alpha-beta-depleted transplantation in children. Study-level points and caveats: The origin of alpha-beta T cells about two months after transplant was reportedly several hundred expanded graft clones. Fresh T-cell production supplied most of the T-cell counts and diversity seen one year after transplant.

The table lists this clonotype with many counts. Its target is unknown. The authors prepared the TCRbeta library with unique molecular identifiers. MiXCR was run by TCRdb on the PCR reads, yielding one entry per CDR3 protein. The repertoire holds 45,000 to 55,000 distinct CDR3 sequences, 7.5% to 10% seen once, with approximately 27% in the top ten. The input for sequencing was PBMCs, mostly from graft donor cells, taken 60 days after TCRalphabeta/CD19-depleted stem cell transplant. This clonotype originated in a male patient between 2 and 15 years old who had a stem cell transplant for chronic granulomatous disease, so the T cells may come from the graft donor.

The CDR3 region is CASSLLGTAGYGYTF. The DNA for the CDR3 is TGTGCCAGCAGCCTCCTTGGCACCGCTGGCTATGGCTACACCTTC. The J gene is TRBJ1-2, the V gene TRBV6-5; no clear D. From germline, CDR1 is MNHEY and CDR2 SVGAGI. CDR3 length: 15 residues. Trimming pared 6 bases from V and 4 bases from J, leaving 18 bases between.